What follows are 30 T cell receptor beta chains derived from one specimen sequenced in a study of monozygotic twins with inflammatory bowel disease. TCRdb reanalyzed the 5' RACE reads, giving one entry per CDR3 protein sequence and no DNA. In all, the sample yields 300,000 to 350,000 distinct CDR3 sequences. Sequenced sample: blood. The receptors come from a human donor with ulcerative colitis or Crohn's disease, or a healthy co-twin of an affected twin (not recorded which).

The gene calls are TRBV7-9 and TRBJ2-5; the D call of TRBD1 rests on TCRdb alone, since no DNA is present to check it. Germline V CDR1 and CDR2: SEHNR, FQNEAQ (reference sequence). The CDR3 is 14 amino acids. This CDR3 is CASSYRDIQETQYF.

V and J are TRBV5-4 and TRBJ2-1; the TCRdb call, TRBD1, lacks DNA for checking. Germline V lookup: CDR1 SGHNT, CDR2 YYREEE (reference sequence). There are 12 residues in the CDR3. The CDR3 sequence is CASNLGGAEEFF.

The V call is TRBV20-1, the J call TRBJ1-6. The length of the CDR3 is 16 residues. Germline loops: CDR1 DFQATT, CDR2 SNEGSKA (reference sequence). The chain's CDR3 is CSARTGFGVEDSPLHF.

The chain has TRBV6-2 or TRBV6-3 and TRBJ2-1; TCRdb designates TRBD2, a call that cannot be tested without DNA. The CDR3 extends over 15 amino acids. The germline V gene has CDR1 MNHEY and CDR2 SVGEGT. CDR3 amino acids: CASSPGFGGGNEQFF.

The chain has TRBV7-9 and TRBJ1-2. The CDR3 sequence is 12 residues long. In germline, CDR1 is SEHNR, CDR2 FQNEAQ (reference sequence). The CDR3 spells CASSSNLYGYTF. The full variable domain, completed using reference TRBV7-9 and TRBJ1-2, is DTGVSQNPRHKITKRGQNVTFRCDPISEHNRLYWYRQTLGQGPEFLTYFQNEAQLEKSRLLSDRFSAERPKGSFSTLEIQRTEQGDSAMYLCASSSNLYGYTFGSGTRLTVV.

This CDR3 reads CASSLRTSGPETQYF. V gene TRBV5-1 combines with J gene TRBJ2-5; TCRdb outputs TRBD2, but without DNA this stays unchecked. This CDR3 is 15 amino acids long. Germline-derived CDR1 and CDR2 are SGHRS and YFSETQ.

The chain recombines TRBV5-1 with TRBJ2-2; TCRdb designates TRBD2, a call that cannot be tested without DNA. Germline V lookup: CDR1 SGHRS, CDR2 YFSETQ. CDR3 length equals 15 residues. CDR3 sequence: CASSFSQNPTGELFF.

The gene calls are TRBV2 and TRBJ2-1. The CDR3 totals 13 residues. Germline values: CDR1 SNHLY, CDR2 FYNNEI. The CDR3 here is CASSEGPYNEQFF.

The chain links TRBV5-1 to TRBJ2-2; TCRdb's D call, TRBD1, is unchecked because there is no DNA. CDR3 size: 16 residues. Per the germline V gene, CDR1 is SGHRS and CDR2 is YFSETQ. CDR3 residues: CASSLSGHLNTGELFF.

The chain links TRBV5-4 to TRBJ2-3; the D call from TCRdb, TRBD1, cannot be confirmed without DNA. Germline values: CDR1 SGHNT, CDR2 YYREEE (reference sequence). This CDR3 is 11 amino acids long. The CDR3: CASSPGGREYF.

This chain links TRBV5-4 with TRBJ2-2. The CDR3 sequence is 16 residues long. Germline CDR1 is SGHNT and CDR2 is YYREEE (reference sequence). CDR3: CASSLGPKTNTGELFF.

V gene TRBV24-1 combines with J gene TRBJ2-1; the D call of TRBD1 rests on TCRdb alone, since no DNA is present to check it. CDR1 and CDR2 (germline): KGHDR, SFDVKD. This CDR3 contains 14 residues. The CDR3 spells CATSDPDGYNEQFF.

The V gene is TRBV18, the J gene TRBJ2-2. This CDR3 has 13 residues. Germline V gene sequence: CDR1 KGHSH, CDR2 LQKENI. This chain's CDR3 is CASSQRSTGELFF.

The V and J genes are TRBV7-2 and TRBJ1-2; there is no DNA to check the TCRdb D call of TRBD1. The length of the CDR3 is 14 residues. Germline values: CDR1 SGHTA, CDR2 FQGNSA. CDR3 sequence reads: CASSSAQGALGYTF.

This sequence joins TRBV29-1 and TRBJ1-5; TCRdb indicates TRBD1, and absent DNA this call remains unverified. Looked up from germline, CDR1 is SQVTM and CDR2 is ANQGSEA. The CDR3 contains 12 residues. CDR3 sequence reads: CSVIGQGQPQHF.

The chain joins TRBV5-1 to TRBJ1-1; the TRBD1 assignment by TCRdb is unverifiable without DNA. CDR1 is SGHRS and CDR2 is YFSETQ in the germline V gene. The CDR3 is 14 residues long. The CDR3 reads CASSLKQGETEAFF. The whole variable domain, remainder taken from reference TRBV5-1 and TRBJ1-1, is KAGVTQTPRYLIKTRGQQVTLSCSPISGHRSVSWYQQTPGQGLQFLFEYFSETQRNKGNFPGRFSGRQFSNSRSEMNVSTLELGDSALYLCASSLKQGETEAFFGQGTRLTVV.

The chain couples TRBV29-1 to TRBJ1-2; TCRdb's D call, TRBD1, is unchecked because there is no DNA. This CDR3 comprises 15 residues. Germline values: CDR1 SQVTM, CDR2 ANQGSEA. CDR3 in amino acids: CSVEKPGQGAGGYTF. Filled out from reference TRBV29-1 and TRBJ1-2, the complete variable domain reads SAVISQKPSRDICQRGTSLTIQCQVDSQVTMMFWYRQQPGQSLTLIATANQGSEATYESGFVIDKFPISRPNLTFSTLTVSNMSPEDSSIYLCSVEKPGQGAGGYTFGSGTRLTVV.

CDR3 protein: CATGTGSYEQYF. The chain has TRBV15 and TRBJ2-7; TCRdb reports TRBD1, a call that lacks DNA to check it against. The length of the CDR3 is 12 residues. Germline-derived CDR1 and CDR2 are LNHNV and YYDKDF (reference sequence).

The genes are TRBV19 and TRBJ1-1; TCRdb names TRBD1, which stays unverified in the absence of DNA. This CDR3 has 16 amino acids. Germline V gene lookup returns CDR1 LNHDA and CDR2 SQIVND (reference sequence). CDR3 sequence reads: CATTFKYEQGNTEAFF.

The chain carries TRBV24-1 and TRBJ2-5; without DNA, the TCRdb call of TRBD1 cannot be checked. The CDR3 spans 16 residues. Per the germline V gene, CDR1 is KGHDR and CDR2 is SFDVKD. The CDR3: CATAPGQGSVMETQYF.

The chain uses TRBV28 and TRBJ2-7. Germline CDR1 is MDHEN and CDR2 is SYDVKM. CDR3 length: 11 residues. The chain's CDR3 is CASSRPYEQYF.

The chain employs TRBV5-1 and TRBJ2-2. The CDR3 is 11 amino acids. Germline CDR1 reads SGHRS; CDR2 reads YFSETQ. Here the CDR3 reads CASTNTGELFF.

The CDR3: CASNPLGGRPTYNEQFF. The chain uses TRBV28 and TRBJ2-1; TCRdb lists TRBD1, though no DNA is available to test this call. Germline values: CDR1 MDHEN, CDR2 SYDVKM. The CDR3 consists of 17 residues.

The chain carries TRBV7-2 and TRBJ1-4. Germline-derived CDR1 and CDR2 are SGHTA and FQGNSA. The CDR3 extends over 16 amino acids. CDR3 sequence: CASRTMGSLTNEKLFF.

The rearrangement uses TRBV18 and TRBJ1-1. Germline V gene data show CDR1 as KGHSH and CDR2 as LQKENI. CDR3 length: 13 residues. The chain's CDR3 is CASSVGRGTEAFF. The full variable domain, its missing parts supplied by reference TRBV18 and TRBJ1-1, is NAGVMQNPRHLVRRRGQEARLRCSPMKGHSHVYWYRQLPEEGLKFMVYLQKENIIDESGMPKERFSAEFPKEGPSILRIQQVVRGDSAAYFCASSVGRGTEAFFGQGTRLTVV.

The chain uses TRBV5-4 and TRBJ2-3. Germline-derived CDR1 and CDR2 are SGHNT and YYREEE (reference sequence). The CDR3 extends over 12 amino acids. The CDR3 protein is CASGQGADTQYF.

The chain is built from TRBV5-1 and TRBJ2-2. The CDR3 length is 15 residues. The germline V gene has CDR1 SGHRS and CDR2 YFSETQ. The CDR3 is CASSLAETNTGELFF.

The rearrangement links TRBV7-2 to TRBJ1-2. Germline V gene lookup returns CDR1 SGHTA and CDR2 FQGNSA. The CDR3 has 13 residues. The CDR3 spells CASSSSPSMDYTF.

The genes are TRBV5-1 and TRBJ2-7; TCRdb designates TRBD1, a call that cannot be tested without DNA. In germline, CDR1 is SGHRS, CDR2 YFSETQ. The CDR3 has 16 amino acids. CDR3 residues: CASSLAGGTGAYEQYF.

V usage is TRBV3-1 and J usage is TRBJ1-1; without DNA, the TCRdb call of TRBD1 cannot be checked. CDR3 length equals 14 residues. From germline, CDR1 is LGHDT and CDR2 YNNKEL (reference sequence). CDR3 loop: CASSHAQKGTEAFF.